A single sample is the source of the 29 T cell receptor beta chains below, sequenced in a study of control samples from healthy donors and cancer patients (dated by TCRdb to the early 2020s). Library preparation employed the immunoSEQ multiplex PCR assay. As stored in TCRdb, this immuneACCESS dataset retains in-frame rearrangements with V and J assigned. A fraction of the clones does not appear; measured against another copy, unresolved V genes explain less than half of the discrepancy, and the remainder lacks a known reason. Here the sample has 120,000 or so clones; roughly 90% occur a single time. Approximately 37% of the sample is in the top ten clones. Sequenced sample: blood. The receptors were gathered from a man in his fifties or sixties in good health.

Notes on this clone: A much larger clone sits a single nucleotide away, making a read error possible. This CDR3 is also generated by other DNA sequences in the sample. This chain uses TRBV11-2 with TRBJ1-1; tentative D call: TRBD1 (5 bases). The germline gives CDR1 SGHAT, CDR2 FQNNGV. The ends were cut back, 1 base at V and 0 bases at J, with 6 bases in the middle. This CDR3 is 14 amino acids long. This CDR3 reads CASSLGRVNTEAFF. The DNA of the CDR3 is TGTGCCAGCAGCTTAGGCAGGGTGAACACTGAAGCTTTCTTT. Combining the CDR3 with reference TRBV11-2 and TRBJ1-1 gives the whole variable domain EAGVAQSPRYKIIEKRQSVAFWCNPISGHATLYWYQQILGQGPKLLIQFQNNGVVDDSQLPKDRFSAERLKGVDSTLKIQPAKLEDSAVYLCASSLGRVNTEAFFGQGTRLTVV.

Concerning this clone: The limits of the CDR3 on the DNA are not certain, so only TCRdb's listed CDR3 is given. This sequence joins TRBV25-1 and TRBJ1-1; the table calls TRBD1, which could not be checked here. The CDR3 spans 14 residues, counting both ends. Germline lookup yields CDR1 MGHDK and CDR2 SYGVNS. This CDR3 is CASSEVGQGARSFF.

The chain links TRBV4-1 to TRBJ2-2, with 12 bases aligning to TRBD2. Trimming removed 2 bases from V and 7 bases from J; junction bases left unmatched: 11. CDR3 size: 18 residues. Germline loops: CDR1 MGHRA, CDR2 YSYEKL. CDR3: CASSQKFSSGGASGELFF. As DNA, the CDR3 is TGCGCCAGCAGCCAAAAATTCTCTAGCGGGGGGGCGAGCGGGGAGCTGTTTTTT.

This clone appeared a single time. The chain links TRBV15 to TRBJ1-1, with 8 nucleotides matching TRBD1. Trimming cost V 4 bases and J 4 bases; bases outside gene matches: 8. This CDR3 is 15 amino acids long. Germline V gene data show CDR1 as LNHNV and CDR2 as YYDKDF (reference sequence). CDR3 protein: CATSNSRQGSTEAFF. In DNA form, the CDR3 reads TGTGCCACCAGCAATAGTCGACAGGGGAGCACTGAAGCTTTCTTT.

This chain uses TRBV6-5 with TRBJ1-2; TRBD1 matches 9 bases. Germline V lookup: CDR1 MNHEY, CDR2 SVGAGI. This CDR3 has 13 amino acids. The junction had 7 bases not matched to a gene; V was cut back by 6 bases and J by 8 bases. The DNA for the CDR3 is TGTGCCAGCAGCCAGGGACAGGGCCTCGGCTACACCTTC. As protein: CASSQGQGLGYTF.

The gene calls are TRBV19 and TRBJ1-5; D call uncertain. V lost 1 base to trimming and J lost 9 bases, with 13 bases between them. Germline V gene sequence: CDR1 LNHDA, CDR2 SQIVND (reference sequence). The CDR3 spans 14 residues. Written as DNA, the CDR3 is TGTGCCAGTAGTATAGGTGTCCCTCCCTCGCCCCAGCATTTT. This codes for CASSIGVPPSPQHF. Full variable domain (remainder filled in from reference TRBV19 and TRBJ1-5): DGGITQSPKYLFRKEGQNVTLSCEQNLNHDAMYWYRQDPGQGLRLIYYSQIVNDFQKGDIAEGYSVSREKKESFPLTVTSAQKNPTAFYLCASSIGVPPSPQHFGDGTRLSIL.

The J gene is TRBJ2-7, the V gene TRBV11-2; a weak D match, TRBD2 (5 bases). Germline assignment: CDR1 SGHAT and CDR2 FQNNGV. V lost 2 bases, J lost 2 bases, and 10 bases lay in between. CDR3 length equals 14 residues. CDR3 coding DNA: TGTGCCAGCAGCTTACAACGGGGAACCTACGAGCAGTACTTC. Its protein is CASSLQRGTYEQYF.

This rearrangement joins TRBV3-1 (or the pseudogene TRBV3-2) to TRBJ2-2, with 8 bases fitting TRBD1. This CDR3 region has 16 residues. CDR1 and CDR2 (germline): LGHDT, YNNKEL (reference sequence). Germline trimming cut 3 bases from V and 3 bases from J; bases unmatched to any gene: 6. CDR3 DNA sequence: TGTGCCAGCAGCCATCCGGACAGGGTCTACACCGGGGAGCTGTTTTTT. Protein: CASSHPDRVYTGELFF.

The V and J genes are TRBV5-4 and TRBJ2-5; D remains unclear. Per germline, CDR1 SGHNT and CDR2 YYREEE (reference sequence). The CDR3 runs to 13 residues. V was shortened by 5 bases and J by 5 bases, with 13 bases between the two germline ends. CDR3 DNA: TGTGCCAGCAGTTTAGGTGGTAGCGAGACCCAGTACTTC. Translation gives CASSLGGSETQYF.

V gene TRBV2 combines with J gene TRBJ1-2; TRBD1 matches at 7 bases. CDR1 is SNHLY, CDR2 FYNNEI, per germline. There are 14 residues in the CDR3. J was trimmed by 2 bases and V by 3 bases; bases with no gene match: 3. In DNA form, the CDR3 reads TGTGCCAGCAGTGAGCAGGGGGGGAACTATGGCTACACCTTC. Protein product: CASSEQGGNYGYTF.

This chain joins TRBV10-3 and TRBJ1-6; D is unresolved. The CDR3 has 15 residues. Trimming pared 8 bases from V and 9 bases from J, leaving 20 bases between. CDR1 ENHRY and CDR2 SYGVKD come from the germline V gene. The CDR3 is CAIGESNLAGSPLHF. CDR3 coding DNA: TGTGCCATCGGCGAAAGCAACTTAGCTGGTTCACCCCTCCACTTT.

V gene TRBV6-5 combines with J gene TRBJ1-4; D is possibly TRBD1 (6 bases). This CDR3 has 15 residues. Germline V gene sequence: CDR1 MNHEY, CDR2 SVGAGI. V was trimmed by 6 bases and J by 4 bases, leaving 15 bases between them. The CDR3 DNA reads TGTGCCAGCAGCAAGTGGGGGCAGGGTAATGAAAAACTGTTTTTT. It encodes CASSKWGQGNEKLFF.

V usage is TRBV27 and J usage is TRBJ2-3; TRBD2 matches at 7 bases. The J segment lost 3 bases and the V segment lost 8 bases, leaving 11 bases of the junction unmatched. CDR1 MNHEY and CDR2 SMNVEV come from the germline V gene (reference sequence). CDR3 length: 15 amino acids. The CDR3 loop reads CASRNGGGLTDTQYF. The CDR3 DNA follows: TGTGCCAGCCGGAATGGGGGGGGGTTAACAGATACGCAGTATTTT.

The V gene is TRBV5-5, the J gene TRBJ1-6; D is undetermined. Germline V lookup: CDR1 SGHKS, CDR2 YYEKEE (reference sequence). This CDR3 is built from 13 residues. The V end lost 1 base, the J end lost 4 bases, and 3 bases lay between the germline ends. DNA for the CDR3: TGTGCCAGCAGCTTGTTTTATAATTCACCCCTCCACTTT. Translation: CASSLFYNSPLHF. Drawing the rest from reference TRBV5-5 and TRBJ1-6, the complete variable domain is DAGVTQSPTHLIKTRGQQVTLRCSPISGHKSVSWYQQVLGQGPQFIFQYYEKEERGRGNFPDRFSARQFPNYSSELNVNALLLGDSALYLCASSLFYNSPLHFGNGTRLTVT.

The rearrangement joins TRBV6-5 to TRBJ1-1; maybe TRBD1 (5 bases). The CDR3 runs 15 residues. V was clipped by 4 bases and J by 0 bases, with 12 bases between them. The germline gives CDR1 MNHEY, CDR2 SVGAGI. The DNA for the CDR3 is TGTGCCAGCAGTTCCCTGGGACTAATGAACACTGAAGCTTTCTTT. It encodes CASSSLGLMNTEAFF.

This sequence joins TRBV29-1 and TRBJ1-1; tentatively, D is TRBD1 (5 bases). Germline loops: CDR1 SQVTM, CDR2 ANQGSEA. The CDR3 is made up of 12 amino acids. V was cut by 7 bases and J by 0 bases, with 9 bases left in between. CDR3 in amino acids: CSGGRLNTEAFF. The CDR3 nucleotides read TGCAGCGGGGGACGTTTGAACACTGAAGCTTTCTTT.

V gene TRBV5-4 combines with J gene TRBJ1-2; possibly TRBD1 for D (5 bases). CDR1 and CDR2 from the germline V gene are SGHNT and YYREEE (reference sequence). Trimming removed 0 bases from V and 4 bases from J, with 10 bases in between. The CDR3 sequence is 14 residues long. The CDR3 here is CASSLVGGSYGYTF. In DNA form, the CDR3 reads TGTGCCAGCAGCTTGGTTGGGGGATCCTATGGCTACACCTTC. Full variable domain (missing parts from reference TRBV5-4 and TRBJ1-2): ETGVTQSPTHLIKTRGQQVTLRCSSQSGHNTVSWYQQALGQGPQFIFQYYREEENGRGNFPPRFSGLQFPNYSSELNVNALELDDSALYLCASSLVGGSYGYTFGSGTRLTVV.

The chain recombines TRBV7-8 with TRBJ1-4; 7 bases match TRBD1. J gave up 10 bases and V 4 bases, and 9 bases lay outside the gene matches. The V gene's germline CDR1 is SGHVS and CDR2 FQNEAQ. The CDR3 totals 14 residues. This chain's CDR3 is CASSSNRGRGKLFF. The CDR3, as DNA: TGTGCCAGCAGCTCGAACAGGGGCCGGGGAAAACTGTTTTTT. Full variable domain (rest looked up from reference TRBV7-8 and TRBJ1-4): GAGVSQSPRYKVAKRGQDVALRCDPISGHVSLFWYQQALGQGPEFLTYFQNEAQLDKSGLPSDRFFAERPEGSVSTLKIQRTQQEDSAVYLCASSSNRGRGKLFFGSGTQLSVL.

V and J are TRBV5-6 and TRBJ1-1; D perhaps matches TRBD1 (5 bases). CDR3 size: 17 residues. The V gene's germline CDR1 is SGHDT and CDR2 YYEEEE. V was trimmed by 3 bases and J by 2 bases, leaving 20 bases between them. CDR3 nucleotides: TGTGCCAGCAGCTCCCTACTAACCGGGACGGGAAACACTGAAGCTTTCTTT. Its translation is CASSSLLTGTGNTEAFF.

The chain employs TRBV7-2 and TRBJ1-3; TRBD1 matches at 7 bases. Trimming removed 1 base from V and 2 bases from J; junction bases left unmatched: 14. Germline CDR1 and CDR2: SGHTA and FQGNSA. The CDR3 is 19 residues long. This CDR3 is CASSLVGGATGLTGNTIYF. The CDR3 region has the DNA TGTGCCAGCAGCTTAGTCGGTGGGGCGACAGGGTTGACTGGAAACACCATATATTTT.

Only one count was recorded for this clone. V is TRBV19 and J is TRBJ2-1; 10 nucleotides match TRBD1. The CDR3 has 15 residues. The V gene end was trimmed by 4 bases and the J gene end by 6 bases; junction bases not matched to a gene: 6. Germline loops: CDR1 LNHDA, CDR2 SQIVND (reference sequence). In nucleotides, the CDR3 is TGTGCCAGTAGTACCGGGACAGGGGTCGGCAATGAGCAGTTCTTC. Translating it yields CASSTGTGVGNEQFF.

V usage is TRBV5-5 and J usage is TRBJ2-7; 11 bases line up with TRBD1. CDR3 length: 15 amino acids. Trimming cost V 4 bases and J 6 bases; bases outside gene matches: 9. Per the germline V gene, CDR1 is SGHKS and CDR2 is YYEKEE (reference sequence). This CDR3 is CASSIRDRGSGEQYF. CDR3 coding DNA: TGTGCCAGCAGCATCCGGGACAGGGGGTCGGGCGAGCAGTACTTC.

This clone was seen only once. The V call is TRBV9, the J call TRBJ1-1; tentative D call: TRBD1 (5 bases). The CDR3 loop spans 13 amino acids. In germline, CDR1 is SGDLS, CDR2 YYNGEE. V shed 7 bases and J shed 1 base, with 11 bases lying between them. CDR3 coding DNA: TGTGCCAGCGGGGCAGGGCAGAACACTGAAGCTTTCTTT. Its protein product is CASGAGQNTEAFF.

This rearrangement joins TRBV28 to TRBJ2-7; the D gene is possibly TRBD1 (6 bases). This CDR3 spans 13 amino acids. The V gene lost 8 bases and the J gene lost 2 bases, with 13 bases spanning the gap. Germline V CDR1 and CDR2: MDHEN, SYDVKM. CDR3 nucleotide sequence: TGTGCCAGCGGGACACGAGTTACCTACGAGCAGTACTTC. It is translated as CASGTRVTYEQYF.

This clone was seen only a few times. CDR3 amino acids: CATSEPWGDNQPQHF. The CDR3 DNA reads TGTGCCACCAGTGAGCCATGGGGTGACAATCAGCCCCAGCATTTT. This chain joins TRBV24-1 and TRBJ1-5, with D hard to call. Trimming stripped 4 bases from V and 3 bases from J, with 12 bases between. The CDR3 loop spans 15 amino acids. Germline values: CDR1 KGHDR, CDR2 SFDVKD.

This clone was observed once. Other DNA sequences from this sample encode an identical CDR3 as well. The CDR3 protein is CASSEGNTGELFF. The CDR3 DNA reads as TGTGCCAGCAGCGAAGGGAACACCGGGGAGCTGTTTTTT. V and J are TRBV9 and TRBJ2-2, with no clear D. Germline V lookup: CDR1 SGDLS, CDR2 YYNGEE. This CDR3 has 13 amino acids. Trimming removed 3 bases at V and 1 base at J, with 4 bases between.

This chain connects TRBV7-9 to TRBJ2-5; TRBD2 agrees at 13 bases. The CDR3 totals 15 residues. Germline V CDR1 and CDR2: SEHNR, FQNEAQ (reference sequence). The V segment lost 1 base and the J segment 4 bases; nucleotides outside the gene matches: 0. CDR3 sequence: CASSLGLAGGETQYF. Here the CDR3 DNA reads TGTGCCAGCAGCTTAGGACTAGCGGGGGGAGAGACCCAGTACTTC. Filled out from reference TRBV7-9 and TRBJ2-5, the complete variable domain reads DTGVSQNPRHKITKRGQNVTFRCDPISEHNRLYWYRQTLGQGPEFLTYFQNEAQLEKSRLLSDRFSAERPKGSFSTLEIQRTEQGDSAMYLCASSLGLAGGETQYFGPGTRLLVL.

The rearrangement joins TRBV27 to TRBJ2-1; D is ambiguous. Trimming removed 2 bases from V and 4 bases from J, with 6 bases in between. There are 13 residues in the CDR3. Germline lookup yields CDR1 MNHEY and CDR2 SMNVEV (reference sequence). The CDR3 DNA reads TGTGCCAGCAGTTTAGGGCTATACAATGAGCAGTTCTTC. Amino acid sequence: CASSLGLYNEQFF.

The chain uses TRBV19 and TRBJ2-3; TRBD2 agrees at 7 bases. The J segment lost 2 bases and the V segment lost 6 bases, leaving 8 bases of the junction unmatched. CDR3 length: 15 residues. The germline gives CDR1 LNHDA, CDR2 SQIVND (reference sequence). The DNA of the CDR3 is TGTGCCAGTAGGGAAACGGGGGGTTTCACAGATACGCAGTATTTT. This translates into CASRETGGFTDTQYF. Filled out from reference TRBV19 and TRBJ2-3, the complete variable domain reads DGGITQSPKYLFRKEGQNVTLSCEQNLNHDAMYWYRQDPGQGLRLIYYSQIVNDFQKGDIAEGYSVSREKKESFPLTVTSAQKNPTAFYLCASRETGGFTDTQYFGPGTRLTVL.